This is a list of T cell receptor beta chains from one sample in a study of blood T cell repertoires in COVID-19. The protocol was immunoSEQ multiplex PCR, while the TCRdb copy is restricted to in-frame clones and leaves out a portion. Counted here are roughly 250,000 clones, around 87% occurring once; the ten biggest clones make up roughly 1.6%. The material sequenced was PBMCs or T cells enriched from blood (not recorded which). The source of these receptors is a woman aged 45-65 years who had recovered from COVID-19. Each CDR3 is given with its conserved first and last residue. D genes are given only for firm matches. Size is stated for part of the rows, as once, few or many counts, or as a class when the clone is expanded.

d_gene: NA
abundance: NA
v_gene: TRBV5-1
j_gene: TRBJ1-3
CDR3nt: TGCGCCAGCAGCTTGGGTGTAGAATCTGGAAACACCATATATTTT
CDR3aa: CASSLGVESGNTIYF

d_gene: TRBD1
abundance: NA
v_gene: TRBV2
j_gene: TRBJ2-7
CDR3nt: TGTGCCAGCAGTACAACGACAGGGGGTTATTCCTACGAGCAGTACTTC
CDR3aa: CASSTTTGGYSYEQYF

d_gene: NA
abundance: NA
v_gene: TRBV5-1
j_gene: TRBJ2-6
CDR3nt: TGCGCCAGCAGCTCGCAGGAGGCTGGGGCCAACGTCCTGACTTTC
CDR3aa: CASSSQEAGANVLTF

d_gene: TRBD2
abundance: NA
v_gene: TRBV27
j_gene: TRBJ2-1
CDR3nt: TGTGCCAGCAAAATCACTAGCGGGGCCTACAATGAGCAGTTCTTC
CDR3aa: CASKITSGAYNEQFF

d_gene: NA
abundance: NA
v_gene: TRBV12-5
j_gene: TRBJ2-2
CDR3nt: TGTGCTAGTGGCACGGGACAAGGGAACACCGGGGAGCTGTTTTTT
CDR3aa: CASGTGQGNTGELFF

d_gene: NA
abundance: NA
v_gene: TRBV5-3
j_gene: TRBJ1-5
CDR3nt: TGTGCCAGAAGCTCGTTCACAGGTATTCAGCCCCAGCATTTT
CDR3aa: CARSSFTGIQPQHF

d_gene: TRBD2
abundance: NA
v_gene: TRBV27
j_gene: TRBJ2-7
CDR3nt: TGTGCCAGCAGTTCGGGACTAGCGAAAACCTACGAGCAGTACTTC
CDR3aa: CASSSGLAKTYEQYF

d_gene: NA
abundance: NA
v_gene: TRBV10-1
j_gene: TRBJ2-4
CDR3nt: TGCGCCAAAGACACCAGGGGCATTCAGTACTTC
CDR3aa: CAKDTRGIQYF

d_gene: TRBD1
abundance: NA
v_gene: TRBV10-3
j_gene: TRBJ2-7
CDR3nt: TGTGCCATCAGTGAGACCCCGACAGGGAGAGCCTACGAGCAGTACTTC
CDR3aa: CAISETPTGRAYEQYF

d_gene: TRBD1
abundance: few
v_gene: TRBV11-3
j_gene: TRBJ2-1
CDR3nt: TGTGCCAGCAGCCCAGGGGGCCCTAACAATGAGCAGTTCTTC
CDR3aa: CASSPGGPNNEQFF

d_gene: TRBD1
abundance: NA
v_gene: TRBV13
j_gene: TRBJ1-3
CDR3nt: TGTGCCACCTTAACAGGGGCCTCTGGAAACACCATATATTTT
CDR3aa: CATLTGASGNTIYF

d_gene: TRBD1
abundance: NA
v_gene: TRBV11-3
j_gene: TRBJ2-3
CDR3nt: TGTGCCAGCAGCAAGGACAGGGGCACAGATACGCAGTATTTT
CDR3aa: CASSKDRGTDTQYF

d_gene: TRBD1
abundance: NA
v_gene: TRBV28
j_gene: TRBJ1-4
CDR3nt: TGTGCCAGCAGTTCGGGACAGGGTTCTGAAAAACTGTTTTTT
CDR3aa: CASSSGQGSEKLFF

d_gene: TRBD2
abundance: once
v_gene: TRBV15
j_gene: TRBJ2-2
CDR3nt: TGTGCCACCAGCAGAACACTAGCGGGAGGGACCGGGGAGCTGTTTTTT
CDR3aa: CATSRTLAGGTGELFF

d_gene: NA
abundance: NA
v_gene: TRBV7-3
j_gene: TRBJ2-3
CDR3nt: TGTGCCAGCAGCTTCTACGAGAGGGCCAGGCACACAGATACGCAGTATTTT
CDR3aa: CASSFYERARHTDTQYF

d_gene: TRBD2
abundance: NA
v_gene: TRBV19
j_gene: TRBJ2-1
CDR3nt: TGTGCCAGTAGTATACTAGCGGGAAGTGGTGAGCAGTTCTTC
CDR3aa: CASSILAGSGEQFF

d_gene: TRBD1
abundance: NA
v_gene: TRBV11-2
j_gene: TRBJ2-7
CDR3nt: TGTGCCAGCAGCTTAGGGACAGGGGTATCCTACGAGCAGTACTTC
CDR3aa: CASSLGTGVSYEQYF

d_gene: NA
abundance: NA
v_gene: TRBV5-1
j_gene: TRBJ1-2
CDR3nt: TGCGCCAGCGGGTCAGGATCCTCAGCTAACTATGGCTACACCTTC
CDR3aa: CASGSGSSANYGYTF

d_gene: NA
abundance: NA
v_gene: TRBV4-2
j_gene: TRBJ1-1
CDR3nt: TGTGCCAGCAGCCAAGAGGCCTTCCCTACAGGGATGCGTGAATCTTTCTTT
CDR3aa: CASSQEAFPTGMRESFF

d_gene: NA
abundance: NA
v_gene: TRBV28
j_gene: TRBJ2-1
CDR3nt: TGTGCCAGCAGTGTCCAGCGGGAGCAGTTCTTC
CDR3aa: CASSVQREQFF

d_gene: NA
abundance: NA
v_gene: TRBV11-2
j_gene: TRBJ1-2
CDR3nt: TGTGCCAGCAGTTCCTGGAGCAGGGCCACCAGGGGCTACACCTTC
CDR3aa: CASSSWSRATRGYTF

d_gene: TRBD2
abundance: NA
v_gene: TRBV9
j_gene: TRBJ2-1
CDR3nt: TGTGCCAGCAGCGCCGGAGGGACTAGGGGGTGGAATGAGCAGTTCTTC
CDR3aa: CASSAGGTRGWNEQFF

d_gene: NA
abundance: NA
v_gene: TRBV24-1
j_gene: TRBJ2-3
CDR3nt: TGTGCCACCAGTGTCCGGAGTGGTTCGGATACGCAGTATTTT
CDR3aa: CATSVRSGSDTQYF

d_gene: NA
abundance: NA
v_gene: TRBV30
j_gene: TRBJ1-4
CDR3nt: TGTGCCTGGTCTCAGGGGTACGAGGAAAAACTGTTTTTT
CDR3aa: CAWSQGYEEKLFF

d_gene: NA
abundance: NA
v_gene: TRBV30
j_gene: TRBJ2-4
CDR3nt: TGTGCCTGGAGTCAAAGCAGCAGGGTTCAGTACTTC
CDR3aa: CAWSQSSRVQYF

d_gene: TRBD2
abundance: NA
v_gene: TRBV7-8
j_gene: TRBJ2-3
CDR3nt: TGTGCCAGCAGCCTCCTAGCGGGGAGCACAGATACGCAGTATTTT
CDR3aa: CASSLLAGSTDTQYF

d_gene: NA
abundance: NA
v_gene: TRBV6-5
j_gene: TRBJ2-1
CDR3nt: TGTGCCAGCAGTCGCTTTCTAGCCAACTACAATGAGCAGTTCTTC
CDR3aa: CASSRFLANYNEQFF

d_gene: NA
abundance: NA
v_gene: TRBV18
j_gene: TRBJ2-5
CDR3nt: TGTGCCAGCTCCCCCCCCGACTCGCAAGAGACCCAGTACTTC
CDR3aa: CASSPPDSQETQYF

d_gene: TRBD2
abundance: NA
v_gene: TRBV7-3
j_gene: TRBJ2-1
CDR3nt: TGTGCCAGCAGCCCATCTAGCGGGAGCTCCTACAATGAGCAGTTCTTC
CDR3aa: CASSPSSGSSYNEQFF

d_gene: TRBD2
abundance: NA
v_gene: TRBV7-2
j_gene: TRBJ2-7
CDR3nt: TGTGCCAGCGCGACTAGCGAGTGGGGTTTGGACGAGCAGTACTTC
CDR3aa: CASATSEWGLDEQYF

d_gene: NA
abundance: NA
v_gene: TRBV19
j_gene: TRBJ1-1
CDR3nt: TGTGCCAGTAACCCGGGGGAGGTTACTTCGGACGGCGCTGAAGCTTTCTTT
CDR3aa: CASNPGEVTSDGAEAFF

d_gene: NA
abundance: once
v_gene: TRBV5-1
j_gene: TRBJ1-3
CDR3nt: TGCGCCAGCAGCTTGAACAGGGCCTTCTCTGGAAACACCATATATTTT
CDR3aa: CASSLNRAFSGNTIYF

d_gene: NA
abundance: NA
v_gene: TRBV19
j_gene: TRBJ1-1
CDR3nt: TGTGCCAGTAGTATACCCGTTAGAGGGGGTAAAGGTGAAGCTTTCTTT
CDR3aa: CASSIPVRGGKGEAFF

d_gene: TRBD2
abundance: NA
v_gene: TRBV4-1
j_gene: TRBJ2-1
CDR3nt: TGCGCCAGCAGCCAAGTCCTGACTAGCGGGAGGGAATACAATGAGCAGTTCTTC
CDR3aa: CASSQVLTSGREYNEQFF

d_gene: NA
abundance: NA
v_gene: TRBV15
j_gene: TRBJ1-3
CDR3nt: TGTGCCACCAGCAGAGCCCCCGGGGGGACTGGAAACACCATATATTTT
CDR3aa: CATSRAPGGTGNTIYF

d_gene: TRBD2
abundance: NA
v_gene: TRBV30
j_gene: TRBJ2-7
CDR3nt: TGTGCCTGGCGAGTAAGACTAGCGGGAGGGGACGAGCAGTACTTC
CDR3aa: CAWRVRLAGGDEQYF

d_gene: NA
abundance: NA
v_gene: TRBV2
j_gene: TRBJ1-2
CDR3nt: TGTGCCAGCAGTGAAGCGAAAATAGGGGGATCTCTGGCCTTC
CDR3aa: CASSEAKIGGSLAF

d_gene: TRBD1
abundance: NA
v_gene: TRBV6-6
j_gene: TRBJ1-1
CDR3nt: TGTGCCAGCAGCACCCAAACACAGGGGCCCACTGAAGCTTTCTTT
CDR3aa: CASSTQTQGPTEAFF

d_gene: TRBD1
abundance: NA
v_gene: TRBV5-1
j_gene: TRBJ1-4
CDR3nt: TGCGCCAGCTCGTGGGACAGAAAAGGAGAAAAACTGTTTTTT
CDR3aa: CASSWDRKGEKLFF

d_gene: NA
abundance: NA
v_gene: TRBV6-1
j_gene: TRBJ1-2
CDR3nt: TGTGCCAGCAGTGAATCGTTAGTCCATCACACCTTC
CDR3aa: CASSESLVHHTF

d_gene: TRBD1
abundance: NA
v_gene: TRBV19
j_gene: TRBJ1-5
CDR3nt: TGTGCCAGCCAAGGACAGGGTGCCTATAGCAATCAGCCCCAGCATTTT
CDR3aa: CASQGQGAYSNQPQHF

d_gene: NA
abundance: once
v_gene: TRBV28
j_gene: TRBJ1-1
CDR3nt: TGTGCCAGTACTGAATTGAACACTGAAGCTTTCTTT
CDR3aa: CASTELNTEAFF

d_gene: NA
abundance: NA
v_gene: TRBV19
j_gene: TRBJ1-5
CDR3nt: TGTGCCAGTAGCCCCGACAAAAGCAATCAGCCCCAGCATTTT
CDR3aa: CASSPDKSNQPQHF

d_gene: TRBD1
abundance: NA
v_gene: TRBV5-5
j_gene: TRBJ1-5
CDR3nt: TGTGCCAGCAGCCGATTGGAGAGGGGGCTTCAGCCCCAGCATTTT
CDR3aa: CASSRLERGLQPQHF

d_gene: NA
abundance: NA
v_gene: TRBV6-5
j_gene: TRBJ1-6
CDR3nt: TGTGCCAGCAGTTATAGGGGGAGCTCCTATAATTCACCCCTCCACTTT
CDR3aa: CASSYRGSSYNSPLHF

d_gene: TRBD1
abundance: NA
v_gene: TRBV7-6
j_gene: TRBJ1-1
CDR3nt: TGTGCCAGCAGCCCCAACAGGGGGATGAACACTGAAGCTTTCTTT
CDR3aa: CASSPNRGMNTEAFF

d_gene: NA
abundance: NA
v_gene: TRBV28
j_gene: TRBJ2-7
CDR3nt: TGTGCCAGCACCCCCGTAGCGGATACCTACGAGCAGTACTTC
CDR3aa: CASTPVADTYEQYF

d_gene: TRBD1
abundance: NA
v_gene: TRBV11-3
j_gene: TRBJ2-3
CDR3nt: TGTGCCAGCCCCGGAACAGGGGTTAAAGATACGCAGTATTTT
CDR3aa: CASPGTGVKDTQYF

d_gene: NA
abundance: NA
v_gene: TRBV19
j_gene: TRBJ1-4
CDR3nt: TGTGCCAGCAGGCAGATGAAAGAAAAACTGTTTTTT
CDR3aa: CASRQMKEKLFF

d_gene: NA
abundance: NA
v_gene: TRBV7-2
j_gene: TRBJ1-1
CDR3nt: TGTGCCAGCAGCTTAGGGACAGAGAACACTGAAGCTTTCTTT
CDR3aa: CASSLGTENTEAFF

d_gene: NA
abundance: few
v_gene: TRBV7-3
j_gene: TRBJ1-3
CDR3nt: TGTGCCAGCAGCTTAACGGCAACAGGAGACACCATATATTTT
CDR3aa: CASSLTATGDTIYF

d_gene: NA
abundance: NA
v_gene: TRBV30
j_gene: TRBJ1-4
CDR3nt: TGTGCCTGGAGTGCCACATTCCGGGGGGGAACTAATGAAAAACTGTTTTTT
CDR3aa: CAWSATFRGGTNEKLFF

d_gene: NA
abundance: NA
v_gene: TRBV30
j_gene: TRBJ2-1
CDR3nt: TGTGCCTGGAAACCCCGACTAGTGTCTGCCTACAATGAGCAGTTCTTC
CDR3aa: CAWKPRLVSAYNEQFF

d_gene: NA
abundance: NA
v_gene: TRBV29-1
j_gene: TRBJ2-2
CDR3nt: TGCAGCGTTAGGGAGCCCGGGGAGCTGTTTTTT
CDR3aa: CSVREPGELFF

d_gene: TRBD2
abundance: NA
v_gene: TRBV24-1
j_gene: TRBJ2-1
CDR3nt: TGTGCCACCAGTGAGGTTATGACTAGCGGAGGTCAGTTCTTC
CDR3aa: CATSEVMTSGGQFF

d_gene: NA
abundance: NA
v_gene: TRBV11-3
j_gene: TRBJ2-1
CDR3nt: TGTGCCAGCAGCTCCGTCGAGAGGGGGAACAATGAGCAGTTCTTC
CDR3aa: CASSSVERGNNEQFF

d_gene: TRBD1
abundance: NA
v_gene: TRBV13
j_gene: TRBJ1-6
CDR3nt: TGTGCCAGCAGCATCCGGACAGGGGCCAGCTATAATTCACCCCTCCACTTT
CDR3aa: CASSIRTGASYNSPLHF

d_gene: NA
abundance: NA
v_gene: TRBV12-5
j_gene: TRBJ1-1
CDR3nt: TGTGCTAGTGGCAGCCCGGGGGAGAACACTGAAGCTTTCTTT
CDR3aa: CASGSPGENTEAFF

d_gene: TRBD2
abundance: NA
v_gene: TRBV7-2
j_gene: TRBJ2-7
CDR3nt: TGTGCCAGCAGCGCGGGGGGCGGGAGAAGTAGCGAGCAGTACTTC
CDR3aa: CASSAGGGRSSEQYF

d_gene: NA
abundance: NA
v_gene: TRBV19
j_gene: TRBJ1-1
CDR3nt: TGTGCCAGTAGTATAGGACATCTGAACACTGAAGCTTTCTTT
CDR3aa: CASSIGHLNTEAFF